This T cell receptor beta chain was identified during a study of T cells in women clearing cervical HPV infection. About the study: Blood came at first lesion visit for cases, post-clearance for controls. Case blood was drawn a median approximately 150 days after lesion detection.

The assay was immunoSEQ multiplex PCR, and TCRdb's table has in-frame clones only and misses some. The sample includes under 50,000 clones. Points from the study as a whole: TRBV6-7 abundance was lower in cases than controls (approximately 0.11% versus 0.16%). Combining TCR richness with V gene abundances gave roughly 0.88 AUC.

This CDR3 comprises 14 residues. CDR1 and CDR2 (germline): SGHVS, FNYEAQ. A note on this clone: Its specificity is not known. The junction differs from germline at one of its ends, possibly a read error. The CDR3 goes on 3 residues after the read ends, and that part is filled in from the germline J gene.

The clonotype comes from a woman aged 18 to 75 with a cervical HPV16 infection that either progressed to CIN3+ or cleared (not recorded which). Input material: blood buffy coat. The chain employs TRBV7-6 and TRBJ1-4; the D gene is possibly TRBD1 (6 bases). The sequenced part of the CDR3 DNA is TGTGCCAGCAGCTCACGACAGGCTGGTGAACAA. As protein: CASSSRQAGEQ. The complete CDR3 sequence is CASSSRQAGEQLFF.